This T cell receptor beta chain was found in a study of blood T cell repertoires in COVID-19. Produced via immunoSEQ multiplex PCR; TCRdb's table is partial and in-frame only. This repertoire shows 250,000 to 350,000 clones, roughly 90% found once; its top ten account for around 1.7%. Participant-reported clinical history was the basis for cohort assignment. The sequencing sample was made of PBMCs or T cells enriched from blood (not recorded which). This receptor was obtained from a woman aged 18 to 35 with acute COVID-19.

CDR3 loop: CATSSLSGRGREQYF. CDR3 coding DNA: TGTGCCACCAGCAGCCTTAGCGGGAGAGGGCGCGAGCAGTACTTC. The rearrangement joins TRBV15 to TRBJ2-7, with 9 bases that match TRBD2. After removal of 3 bases from V and 6 bases from J, the junction contained 9 bases not matched to a gene. The CDR3 covers 15 residues. CDR1 and CDR2 from the germline V gene are LNHNV and YYDKDF (reference sequence).